This is a list of T cell receptor beta chains from one sample in a study of T cell repertoires in cytomegalovirus infection. MiXCR, applied by TCRdb to the reads, yields one record per CDR3 protein. The profile shows 310,000 or so distinct CDR3 sequences, roughly 25% of them singletons. Input material: PBMCs. The receptors were sampled from a human donor in good health (CMV status not recorded). Some clones in this sample may be carry-over from other donors' samples. CDR3s include the opening cysteine and the closing phenylalanine or tryptophan. A D gene is named only where the DNA matches it firmly. Part of the rows lack a size; the others show once, few, many or a class for expanded clones.

CDR3nt,CDR3aa,v_gene,abundance,d_gene,j_gene
TGCGCCAGCAGCCACTCGGCGGGGAACGGCGAGCAGTACTTC,CASSHSAGNGEQYF,TRBV4-3,few,-,TRBJ2-7
TGTGCCCGCAGTTCCATCTCACTGCGTGGGCTCTCCTACGAGCAGTACTTC,CARSSISLRGLSYEQYF,TRBV6-2/TRBV6-3,-,-,TRBJ2-7
TGTGCCAGCACTACGAGTCAGGGGTGGGTCAATCAGCCCCAGCATTTT,CASTTSQGWVNQPQHF,TRBV12-3/TRBV12-4,few,-,TRBJ1-5
TGTGCCAGCAGTTTTTACGGGACTAGCGGGCCCTCGGGCTACAATGAGCAGTTCTTC,CASSFYGTSGPSGYNEQFF,TRBV6-2/TRBV6-3,many,TRBD2,TRBJ2-1
TGCGCCAGCAGCTTGGAGACAGGGAGGTTCTACGAGCAGTACTTC,CASSLETGRFYEQYF,TRBV5-1,many,-,TRBJ2-7
TGCAGTGCACCGATAGCGGGAGTAGCCGATGAGCAGTTCTTC,CSAPIAGVADEQFF,TRBV20-1,-,TRBD2,TRBJ2-1
TGTGCCACCAGCAGAGGTCCGCCGGGTATCGGCACAGATACGCAGTATTTT,CATSRGPPGIGTDTQYF,TRBV15,few,-,TRBJ2-3
TGTGCTAGTGGTGGAGTGGGATACCTTGAGCAGTTCTTC,CASGGVGYLEQFF,TRBV12-5,-,-,TRBJ2-1
TGCAGTGCTAGAGAGGGCACTGAAGCTTTCTTT,CSAREGTEAFF,TRBV20-1,-,-,TRBJ1-1
TGCAGTGCTAGAGATATGATACACAATGAGCAGTTCTTC,CSARDMIHNEQFF,TRBV20-1,few,-,TRBJ2-1
TGTGCCAGCAGTCCCGGACAGGGGAATAACTATGGCTACACCTTC,CASSPGQGNNYGYTF,TRBV25-1,-,TRBD1,TRBJ1-2
TGTGCCAGCAGTTTGAGGCAGGGCCCCACCGGGGAGCTGTTTTTT,CASSLRQGPTGELFF,TRBV12-3/TRBV12-4,many,-,TRBJ2-2
TGTGCCAGCAGCTCCCGACTAGCGGGATTTGAGCAGTACTTC,CASSSRLAGFEQYF,TRBV12-3/TRBV12-4,-,TRBD2,TRBJ2-7
TGCAGTGCTAGAGATCGAATAGCGGGAATGAACACCGGGGAGCTGTTTTTT,CSARDRIAGMNTGELFF,TRBV20-1,few,TRBD2,TRBJ2-2
TGTGCCAGTAGTATTTTCGGGGGACAGTTAAGCTCTGGGGCCAACGTCCTGACTTTC,CASSIFGGQLSSGANVLTF,TRBV19,few,-,TRBJ2-6
TGTGCCAGCAGTGAAAATTGGGCGGACACTGAAGCTTTCTTT,CASSENWADTEAFF,TRBV6-1,few,-,TRBJ1-1
TGTGCCAGCACCCTAAAACTGCCCCAAGAGACCCAGTACTTC,CASTLKLPQETQYF,TRBV12-3/TRBV12-4,-,-,TRBJ2-5
TGTGCCAGCAGTTTATCAGCAGGGGAAGGCTACACCTTC,CASSLSAGEGYTF,TRBV28,-,-,TRBJ1-2
TGTGCCAGCAGCTTAGGGGGCGCGGGCACCGGGGAGCTGTTTTTT,CASSLGGAGTGELFF,TRBV7-2,many,-,TRBJ2-2
TGTGCCAGCAGCGCGACAGGGGGATTCACTGAAGCTTTCTTT,CASSATGGFTEAFF,TRBV7-9,many,TRBD1,TRBJ1-1
TGTGCCAGCAGCCCGCATGGGACAGGGGAAACCGGGGAGCTGTTTTTT,CASSPHGTGETGELFF,TRBV11-2,many,TRBD1,TRBJ2-2
TGCAGTGCTAGAGACCTACAGGGACCTTCCTACAATGAGCAGTTCTTC,CSARDLQGPSYNEQFF,TRBV20-1,-,-,TRBJ2-1
TGTGCCAGCAGCTTAGCGGTGGGACAGGGACGGCAAGAGACCCAGTACTTC,CASSLAVGQGRQETQYF,TRBV7-9,many,TRBD1,TRBJ2-5
TGTGCCAGCAGTTTATCGGCGACTGGGGACAATGAGCAGTTCTTC,CASSLSATGDNEQFF,TRBV28,many,-,TRBJ2-1
TGTGCCAGCACGGTACTAGCGGGACCGAATGAGCAGTTCTTC,CASTVLAGPNEQFF,TRBV14,-,TRBD2,TRBJ2-1
TGTGCCAGCAGTGAAGGGACAGGGCACACAGATACGCAGTATTTT,CASSEGTGHTDTQYF,TRBV6-1,many,TRBD1,TRBJ2-3
TGCAGTGCCCTGGGCGGGGGCTGGTACCAAGAGACCCAGTACTTC,CSALGGGWYQETQYF,TRBV20-1,-,-,TRBJ2-5